This entry features one T cell receptor beta chain sequence. Authors' processing steps: Using reference gene primer amplification, nucleated cell counts were estimated. Repertoires were generated with immunoSEQ multiplex PCR, while TCRdb's copy carries only in-frame clones and drops some. V and J calls plus clone size are reproduced from that table; the DNA served to infer D and trimming. Among about 210,000 clones listed, more than 85% were seen once. The data originate from a study of blood T cell repertoires in COVID-19. Study-level background: Sites in the United States, Italy and Spain provided acute and convalescent COVID-19 samples. Sample material is recorded as cDNA or gDNA derived from T cells, B-cell-depleted T cells, or PBMCs.

The TCR comes from a man aged 40-50 years with acute or convalescent COVID-19. Material for sequencing was peripheral blood.

The CDR3 sequence: CAISDSGGLMNTEAFF. As DNA, the CDR3 is TGTGCCATCAGTGATTCCGGGGGGCTTATGAACACTGAAGCTTTCTTT. This chain links TRBV10-3 with TRBJ1-1, with D tentatively TRBD1 (6 bases). From germline, CDR1 is ENHRY and CDR2 SYGVKD. V shed 3 bases and J shed 0 bases, with 14 bases lying between them. The CDR3 is 16 residues long.